The text below deals with one T cell receptor (beta chain). Its antigen is unknown. This CDR3 region has 13 residues. Germline loops: CDR1 MNHEY, CDR2 SVGAGI. V lost 0 bases to trimming and J lost 4 bases, with 7 bases between them. Profiled with immunoSEQ multiplex PCR; TCRdb holds only in-frame clones, not every one. The sample has fewer than 65,000 clones, 87% seen once. This sample was included in a study of identifying expanded T cells in peripheral blood. Study-wide points: Clone count variance between roughly 2-week samples rose with total template count.

The chain has TRBV6-5 and TRBJ2-7; no firm D call. The sequence was obtained from a person aged 18 to 70 in good health. Sample: blood. CDR3 sequence reads: CASSYSGPYEQYF. The CDR3 DNA reads as TGTGCCAGCAGTTACTCCGGTCCTTACGAGCAGTACTTC.